This TCR beta chain was captured by sequencing in a study of response to subunit inactivated influenza vaccine. TCRdb re-called the RT-PCR reads through MiXCR, storing one row per CDR3 protein. The sample lists 500,000 to 600,000 distinct CDR3 sequences; approximately 13% were seen once. Trimming removed 5 bases from V and 5 bases from J; junction bases left unmatched: 2. CDR3 size: 13 residues. Source: PBMCs from blood, taken more than 35 days after vaccination. The sequence derives from a man aged 45 to 65 who received an inactivated influenza vaccine. This chain uses TRBV12-3 or TRBV12-4 with TRBJ1-4; 7 bases match TRBD1. CDR3 amino acids: CASSPGGNEKLFF. DNA of the CDR3: TGTGCCAGCAGTCCAGGGGGGAATGAAAAACTGTTTTTT.